The rows below give T cell receptor beta chains drawn from one sample of a study of PD-1 blockade in classical Hodgkin lymphoma. Sequencing was performed with immunoSEQ multiplex PCR; in TCRdb, only in-frame clones are kept and a portion is missing. In the table there are 20,000 to 30,000 clones, approximately 80% of which are singletons. The sequencing here drew on peripheral blood mononuclear cells (PBMCs), taken at baseline. These receptor sequences come from a human donor with classical Hodgkin lymphoma. Each CDR3 is given without its conserved first and last residue. Clone size is stated in some rows and not others, as once, few, many or a class when expanded.

J	V	size	CDR3
TRBJ2-7	TRBV28	NA	ASRPGQGAYEQY
TRBJ2-1	TRBV6-5	NA	ASSSLRDYDEQF
TRBJ1-2	TRBV6-5	NA	ASNQGKGYGYT
TRBJ2-1	TRBV9	NA	ASSAGGGAYNEQF
TRBJ1-2	TRBV11-2	NA	ASSLGQGANYGYT
TRBJ2-2	TRBV6-5	NA	ASSYFPSGVGELF
TRBJ2-7	TRBV19	NA	ASSLSRMGLGEQY
TRBJ1-1	TRBV5-1	NA	ASSLGAGVVNTEAF
TRBJ1-5	TRBV19	NA	ASSMPWTGVTQH
TRBJ1-6	TRBV2	few	ASRPPTGNLPSPLH
TRBJ1-2	TRBV4-3	NA	ASSQDWGGIYGYT
TRBJ1-6	TRBV21-1	NA	ASSKDPGQGNSPLH
TRBJ1-1	TRBV10-3	few	AIIGEWSTEAF
TRBJ1-5	TRBV7-2	NA	ASSPNRGLRPQH
TRBJ2-1	TRBV18	NA	ASSFSGGAYNEQF
TRBJ2-7	TRBV5-1	NA	ASREQGSNEQY
TRBJ2-1	TRBV11-2	NA	ASSLKGRGSYNEQF
TRBJ2-2	TRBV4-2	NA	ASSQGGQGGGELF
TRBJ2-1	TRBV5-1	once	ASSLAAGGSSYNEQF
TRBJ2-3	TRBV6-4	few	ASSDFRGGPDTQY
TRBJ2-2	TRBV2	NA	ASSAPREIITGELF
TRBJ2-5	TRBV30	once	AWKLGGVTQY
TRBJ2-1	TRBV27	NA	ASRLGGSSYNEQF
TRBJ2-7	TRBV6-5	NA	ATGTGAAYEQY
TRBJ2-3	TRBV27	NA	ASSSQAGGMDTQY
TRBJ1-2	TRBV18	NA	ASTPGTDFYGYT